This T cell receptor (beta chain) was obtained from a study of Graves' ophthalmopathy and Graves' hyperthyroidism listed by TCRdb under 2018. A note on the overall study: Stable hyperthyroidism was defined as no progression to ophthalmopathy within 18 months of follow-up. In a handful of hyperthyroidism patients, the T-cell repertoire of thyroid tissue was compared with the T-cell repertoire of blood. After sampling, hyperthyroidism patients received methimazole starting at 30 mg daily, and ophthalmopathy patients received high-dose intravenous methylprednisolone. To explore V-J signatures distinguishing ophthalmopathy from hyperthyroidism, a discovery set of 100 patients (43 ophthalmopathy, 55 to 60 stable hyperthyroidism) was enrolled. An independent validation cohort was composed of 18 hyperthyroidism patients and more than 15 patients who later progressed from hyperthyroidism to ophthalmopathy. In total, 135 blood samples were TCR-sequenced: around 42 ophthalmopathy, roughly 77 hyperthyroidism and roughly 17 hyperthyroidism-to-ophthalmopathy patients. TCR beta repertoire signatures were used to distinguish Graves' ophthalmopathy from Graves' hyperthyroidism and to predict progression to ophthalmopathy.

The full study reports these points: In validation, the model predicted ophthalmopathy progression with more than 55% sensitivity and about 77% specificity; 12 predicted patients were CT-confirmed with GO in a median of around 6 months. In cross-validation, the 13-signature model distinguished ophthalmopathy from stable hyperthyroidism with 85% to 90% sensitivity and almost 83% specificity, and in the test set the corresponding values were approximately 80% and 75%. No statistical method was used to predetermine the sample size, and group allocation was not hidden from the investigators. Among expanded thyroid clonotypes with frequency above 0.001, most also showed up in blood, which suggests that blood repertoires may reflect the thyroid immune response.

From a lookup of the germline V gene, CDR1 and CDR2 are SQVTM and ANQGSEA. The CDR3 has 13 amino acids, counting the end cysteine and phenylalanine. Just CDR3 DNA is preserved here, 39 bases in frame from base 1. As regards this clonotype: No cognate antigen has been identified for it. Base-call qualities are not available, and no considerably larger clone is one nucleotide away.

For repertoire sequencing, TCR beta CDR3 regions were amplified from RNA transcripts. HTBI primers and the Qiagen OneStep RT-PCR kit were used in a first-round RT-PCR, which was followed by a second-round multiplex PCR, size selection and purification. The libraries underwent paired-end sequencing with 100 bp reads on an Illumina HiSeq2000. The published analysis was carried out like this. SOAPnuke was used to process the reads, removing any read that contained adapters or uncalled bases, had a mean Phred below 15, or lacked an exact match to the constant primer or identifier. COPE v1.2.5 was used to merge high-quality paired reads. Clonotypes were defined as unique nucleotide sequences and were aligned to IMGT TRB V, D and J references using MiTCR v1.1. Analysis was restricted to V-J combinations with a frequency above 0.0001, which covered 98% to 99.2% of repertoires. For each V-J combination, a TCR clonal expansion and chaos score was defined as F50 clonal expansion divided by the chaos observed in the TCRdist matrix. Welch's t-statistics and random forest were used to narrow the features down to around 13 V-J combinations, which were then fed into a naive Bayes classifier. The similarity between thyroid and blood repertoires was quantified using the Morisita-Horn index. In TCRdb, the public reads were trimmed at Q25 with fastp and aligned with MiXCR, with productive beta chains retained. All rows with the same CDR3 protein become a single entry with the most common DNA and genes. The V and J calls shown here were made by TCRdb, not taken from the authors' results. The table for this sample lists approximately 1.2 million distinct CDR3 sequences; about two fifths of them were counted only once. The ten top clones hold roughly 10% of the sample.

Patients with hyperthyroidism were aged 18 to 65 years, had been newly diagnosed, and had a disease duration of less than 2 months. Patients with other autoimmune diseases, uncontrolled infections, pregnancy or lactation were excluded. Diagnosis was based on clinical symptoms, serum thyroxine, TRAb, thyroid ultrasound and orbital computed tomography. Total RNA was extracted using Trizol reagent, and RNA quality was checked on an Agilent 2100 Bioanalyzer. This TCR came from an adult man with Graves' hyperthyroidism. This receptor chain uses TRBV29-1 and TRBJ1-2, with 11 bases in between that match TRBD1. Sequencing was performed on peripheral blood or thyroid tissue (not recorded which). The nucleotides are TGCAGTTACCTTGGGACAGGGGGCTATGGCTACACCTTC. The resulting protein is CSYLGTGGYGYTF.